This passage covers 20 T cell receptor beta chains from one sample sequenced in a study of metastatic and nonmetastatic thyroid tumors. Thyroid surgery was performed in patients who had received no treatment beforehand. Through MiXCR, TCRdb re-clonotyped the PCR reads. The sample lists 40,000 or so clones, roughly 25% occurring once. Sequencing input: blood. The receptors originated from a female donor with papillary thyroid cancer or a benign thyroid nodule (not recorded which). Some clones in this sample may be carry-over from other donors' samples.

Details on this clone: As the CDR3 is not closed by the conserved phenylalanine or tryptophan, this likely results from a read error. The chain couples TRBV4-3 to TRBJ2-7, with D uncertain. V lost 1 base, J lost 4 bases, and 11 bases lay in between. Germline CDR1 LGHNA, CDR2 YSLEER. This CDR3 is built from 14 residues. CDR3 nucleotides: TGCGCCAGCAGCCAAGGTCGGACCATATACGAGCAGTACTCC. Encoded protein: CASSQGRTIYEQYS.

This clone was found many times. This chain uses TRBV7-6 with TRBJ2-3; unclear D gene. Germline lookup yields CDR1 SGHVS and CDR2 FNYEAQ. V dropped 6 bases and J dropped 4 bases, with 17 bases sitting between them. CDR3 size: 15 residues. CDR3 DNA: TGTGCCAGCAGGCCCGAAATTGGTCGAGCAGATACGCAGTATTTT. It yields the protein CASRPEIGRADTQYF.

In its sample, this clone ranks as medium-sized. The chain has TRBV28 and TRBJ2-7; D ambiguous. CDR3 length equals 13 residues. The V end lost 8 bases, the J end lost 0 bases, and 11 bases lay between the germline ends. Per the germline V gene, CDR1 is MDHEN and CDR2 is SYDVKM. The chain's CDR3 is CASSYSSSYEQYF. The CDR3 DNA follows: TGTGCCAGCTCGTACAGTTCCTCCTACGAGCAGTACTTC.

In its sample, this clone is medium-sized (0.01 to 0.1%). The same CDR3 can be traced to other DNA sequences in this sample. CDR3 loop: CASRGDRSNEKLFF. The CDR3 DNA is TGTGCCAGCAGGGGGGACAGGAGTAATGAAAAACTGTTTTTT. The V and J genes are TRBV25-1 and TRBJ1-4, with 8 nucleotides matching TRBD1. CDR1 is MGHDK, CDR2 SYGVNS, per germline. The ends lost 6 bases at V and 4 bases at J; junction bases unmatched: 4. This CDR3 contains 14 residues.

A note on this clone: Just one base apart from a much larger clone, this may be a read error. The gene calls are TRBV5-6 and TRBJ2-5; 7 bases map to TRBD1. CDR1 is SGHDT and CDR2 is YYEEEE in the germline V gene. The CDR3 contains 15 residues. CDR3 loop: CANSSIMTGTETQYF. CDR3 nucleotides: TGTGCCAACAGCTCGATTATGACAGGGACAGAGACCCAGTACTTC.

This clone showed up many times. The chain uses TRBV5-1 and TRBJ2-2, with 7 bases lining up with TRBD1. Germline-derived CDR1 and CDR2 are SGHRS and YFSETQ. Germline trimming cut 0 bases from V and 7 bases from J; bases unmatched to any gene: 15. The CDR3 is 18 amino acids. In nucleotides, the CDR3 is TGCGCCAGCAGCTTGGTCCCACGACAGGGATCAGTGGGCGGGGAGCTGTTTTTT. Translating it yields CASSLVPRQGSVGGELFF.

This clone has only a few counts. Because it lacks the conserved phenylalanine or tryptophan at the end, this CDR3 is likely a read error. The limits of the CDR3 on the DNA are not certain, so only TCRdb's listed CDR3 is given. The rearrangement joins TRBV6-5 to TRBJ1-5. The CDR3 totals 17 residues, both ends included. CDR1 MNHEY and CDR2 SVGAGI come from the germline V gene. The CDR3 loop reads CASSWEAFSNQPQQFTP.

This clone was observed many times. The genes are TRBV18 and TRBJ2-2; no firm D call. V dropped 4 bases and J dropped 1 base, with 4 bases sitting between them. Germline V gives CDR1 KGHSH, CDR2 LQKENI. CDR3 size: 13 residues. DNA of the CDR3: TGTGCCAGCTCACGACAGAACACCGGGGAGCTGTTTTTT. Its translation is CASSRQNTGELFF.

This clone was detected ten times or more. At one boundary the junction diverges from the germline segment, which might be a read error. The chain is built from TRBV5-1 and TRBJ2-7; possible D gene TRBD1, 6 bases. In germline, CDR1 is SGHRS, CDR2 YFSETQ. This CDR3 is 12 amino acids long. DNA for the CDR3: TGCGCCAGCAGTACAGGGTCCTCCGAGCAGTACTTC. Encoded protein: CASSTGSSEQYF.

This clone has a handful of counts. The V and J genes are TRBV11-3 and TRBJ2-2; 10 bases are a match to TRBD2. Germline CDR1 SGHNT, CDR2 YENEEA. With 4 bases clipped from V and 4 bases from J, the junction kept 15 bases outside the gene matches. This CDR3 spans 19 amino acids. The CDR3, as DNA: TGTGCCAGCAGCTCATTCTTCAGCGGGAGGGCCACAAGCACCGGGGAGCTGTTTTTT. Its protein is CASSSFFSGRATSTGELFF. Full variable domain (rest looked up from reference TRBV11-3 and TRBJ2-2): EAGVVQSPRYKIIEKKQPVAFWCNPISGHNTLYWYLQNLGQGPELLIRYENEEAVDDSQLPKDRFSAERLKGVDSTLKIQPAELGDSAVYLCASSSFFSGRATSTGELFFGEGSRLTVL.

This clone turned up a few times. CDR3 sequence (DNA): TGTGCCAGCAGTGGGGACAGGACTCTCTATGGCTACACCTTC. Protein product: CASSGDRTLYGYTF. V gene TRBV27 combines with J gene TRBJ1-2; 8 positions agree with TRBD1. CDR3 size: 14 residues. The ends lost 5 bases at V and 4 bases at J; junction bases unmatched: 6. Germline values: CDR1 MNHEY, CDR2 SMNVEV (reference sequence).

There are a few counts of this clone. V is TRBV11-2 and J is TRBJ2-3; 12 bases are shared with TRBD2. Germline-derived CDR1 and CDR2 are SGHAT and FQNNGV. The CDR3 is made up of 18 amino acids. Losses at the gene ends were 0 bases for V and 2 bases for J; bases not matched to a gene: 6. This chain's CDR3 is CASSLELAGGPSTDTQYF. CDR3 sequence (DNA): TGTGCCAGCAGCTTAGAGCTAGCGGGAGGGCCCTCCACAGATACGCAGTATTTT.

This clone qualifies as medium-sized. V is TRBV28 and J is TRBJ2-7, with TRBD1 matching over 12 bases. CDR3 size: 15 residues. J lost 7 bases, V lost 5 bases, and 9 bases had no gene match. The germline V gene has CDR1 MDHEN and CDR2 SYDVKM. For the CDR3, the DNA is TGTGCCAGCAGTGGTACGGGACAGGGGGCATGGGAGCAGTACTTC. It codes for CASSGTGQGAWEQYF.

This clone was observed many times. The junction departs from the called germline gene at one end, perhaps through a read error. The sample carries other DNA sequences with the same CDR3. The chain uses TRBV20-1 and TRBJ2-3; 9 bases fit TRBD2. The V gene's germline CDR1 is DFQATT and CDR2 SNEGSKA (reference sequence). CDR3 length: 15 residues. The CDR3 here is CSARGTSSSTDTQYF. The CDR3 DNA reads TGCAGCGCTAGAGGGACTAGCTCTAGCACAGATACGCAGTATTTT.

This clone was seen at least ten times. V usage is TRBV20-1 and J usage is TRBJ2-2, with 9 nucleotides matching TRBD2. This CDR3 is built from 18 residues. CDR1 is DFQATT, CDR2 SNEGSKA, per germline (reference sequence). The V gene end was trimmed by 0 bases and the J gene end by 3 bases; junction bases not matched to a gene: 11. The CDR3 bases are TGCAGTGCTAGAGATATTGTGGCTAGCGGGGAGCACACCGGGGAGCTGTTTTTT. The encoded protein is CSARDIVASGEHTGELFF.

This clone was seen more than once but under ten times. This chain links TRBV28 with TRBJ2-1, with D possibly being TRBD2 (6 bases). CDR1 and CDR2 (germline): MDHEN, SYDVKM. The CDR3 is 15 residues long. V lost 7 bases to trimming and J lost 3 bases, with 16 bases between them. CDR3 sequence (DNA): TGTGCCAGCACCTTCGGGGGAGAGTACTACAATGAGCAGTTCTTC. Protein product: CASTFGGEYYNEQFF.

This clone was counted a few times. The chain combines TRBV15 with TRBJ1-5; 7 bases are a match to TRBD1. Germline CDR1 and CDR2: LNHNV and YYDKDF (reference sequence). The CDR3 sequence is 14 residues long. The ends lost 0 bases at V and 5 bases at J; junction bases unmatched: 1. This CDR3 is CATSREQGYQPQHF. Here the CDR3 DNA reads TGTGCCACCAGCAGAGAACAGGGGTATCAGCCCCAGCATTTT.

Ten or more counts support this clone. The rearrangement uses TRBV2 and TRBJ2-2, with 9 bases identical to TRBD2. CDR3 length: 15 amino acids. V lost 6 bases to trimming and J lost 5 bases; unmatched junction nucleotides: 7. Germline V gene sequence: CDR1 SNHLY, CDR2 FYNNEI. The CDR3: CASSPGLARTGELFF. The DNA of the CDR3 is TGTGCCAGCAGCCCCGGACTAGCGCGTACCGGGGAGCTGTTTTTT.

This clone was picked up a small number of times. V is TRBV6-1 and J is TRBJ1-2, with TRBD1 identical over 9 bases. Germline V gene lookup returns CDR1 MNHNS and CDR2 SASEGT. CDR3 length: 14 residues. J gave up 7 bases and V 0 bases, and 3 bases lay outside the gene matches. Here the CDR3 reads CASSEALGQGGYTF. The CDR3 bases are TGTGCCAGCAGTGAAGCGTTGGGACAGGGTGGCTACACCTTC.

This sequence joins TRBV4-2 and TRBJ2-1, with 11 bases aligning to TRBD2. Germline CDR1 and CDR2: LGHNA and YNFKEQ. CDR3 length: 15 residues. The V segment lost 5 bases and the J segment 7 bases; nucleotides outside the gene matches: 7. CDR3 bases: TGTGCCAGCAGCGTCCGGACTAGCGGGTTAAATGAGCAGTTCTTC. Its translation: CASSVRTSGLNEQFF.